The 8 T cell receptor beta chains given below trace back to one sample, sequenced in a study of OX40 agonist ivuxolimab in advanced cancers. This table comes from immunoSEQ multiplex PCR, and its TCRdb copy is limited to in-frame clones, with some not included. The sample contains tens of thousands of clones, approximately 86% of which appear only once. The sample was CD4+ or CD8+ T cells sorted from blood, taken in a trial of the OX40 agonist ivuxolimab. Source of these receptors: an adult with an advanced solid tumor such as melanoma, head and neck, liver or kidney cancer.

The chain joins TRBV6-5 to TRBJ2-4; D is possibly TRBD1 or TRBD2 (5 bases each). The V gene's germline CDR1 is MNHEY and CDR2 SVGAGI. The ends were cut back, 5 bases at V and 2 bases at J, with 10 bases in the middle. The CDR3 runs 14 residues. The DNA for the CDR3 is TGTGCCAGCAGTCCCGGGACCACCAAAAACATTCAGTACTTC. This sequence encodes CASSPGTTKNIQYF.

This rearrangement joins TRBV27 to TRBJ2-5; D ambiguous. The CDR3 is 14 amino acids. Trimming removed 3 bases at V and 4 bases at J, with 12 bases between. From germline, CDR1 is MNHEY and CDR2 SMNVEV (reference sequence). In DNA form, the CDR3 reads TGTGCCAGCAGTTTTCTGGTCTCAGGAGAGACCCAGTACTTC. This translates into CASSFLVSGETQYF.

The chain uses TRBV11-2 and TRBJ1-6, with D uncertain. Germline loops: CDR1 SGHAT, CDR2 FQNNGV. The CDR3 is 14 amino acids. Trimming stripped 6 bases from V and 0 bases from J, with 6 bases between. The CDR3 DNA reads as TGTGCCAGCAGTTCACCCTCCTATAATTCACCCCTCCACTTT. Its translation is CASSSPSYNSPLHF. Supplemented by reference TRBV11-2 and TRBJ1-6, the full variable domain reads EAGVAQSPRYKIIEKRQSVAFWCNPISGHATLYWYQQILGQGPKLLIQFQNNGVVDDSQLPKDRFSAERLKGVDSTLKIQPAKLEDSAVYLCASSSPSYNSPLHFGNGTRLTVT.

The chain employs TRBV9 and TRBJ1-1, with a weak D call TRBD1 (5 bases). The CDR3 extends over 15 amino acids. The V and J ends lost 0 bases and 1 base respectively, with 10 bases between them. CDR1 is SGDLS, CDR2 YYNGEE, per germline. Here the CDR3 reads CASSVAGTTNTEAFF. The CDR3 coding sequence is TGTGCCAGCAGCGTAGCGGGGACGACGAACACTGAAGCTTTCTTT.

The chain links TRBV13 to TRBJ1-1, with D unresolved. Germline-derived CDR1 and CDR2 are PRHDT and FYEKMQ (reference sequence). This CDR3 has 15 amino acids. V was shortened by 1 base and J by 0 bases, with 9 bases between the two germline ends. The CDR3 reads CASSLERTMNTEAFF. For the CDR3, the DNA is TGTGCCAGCAGCTTAGAACGGACTATGAACACTGAAGCTTTCTTT. Full variable domain (missing parts from reference TRBV13 and TRBJ1-1): AAGVIQSPRHLIKEKRETATLKCYPIPRHDTVYWYQQGPGQDPQFLISFYEKMQSDKGSIPDRFSAQQFSDYHSELNMSSLELGDSALYFCASSLERTMNTEAFFGQGTRLTVV.

The chain carries TRBV27 and TRBJ2-1; tentatively, D is TRBD1 (5 bases). With 6 bases removed from V and 0 bases from J, the gap between germline ends came to 9 bases. The CDR3 spans 14 residues. The germline V gene has CDR1 MNHEY and CDR2 SMNVEV (reference sequence). CDR3 loop: CASRTGPSYNEQFF. The DNA of the CDR3 is TGTGCCAGCAGAACAGGTCCCTCCTACAATGAGCAGTTCTTC.

The CDR3 DNA follows: TGTGCCAGTAGTGGACGCTCACCAAGGCCCCAGCATTTT. Translated, it gives CASSGRSPRPQHF. The chain has TRBV19 and TRBJ1-5; D is unresolved. The CDR3 totals 13 residues. V lost 5 bases to trimming and J lost 9 bases, with 14 bases between them. Germline CDR1 and CDR2: LNHDA and SQIVND (reference sequence).

The rearrangement uses TRBV6-5 and TRBJ2-3, with D unclear. The CDR3 runs 14 residues. With 3 bases removed from V and 2 bases from J, the gap between germline ends came to 9 bases. From germline, CDR1 is MNHEY and CDR2 SVGAGI. CDR3 sequence: CASSYLGATDTQYF. The CDR3 DNA follows: TGTGCCAGCAGTTATTTAGGTGCCACAGATACGCAGTATTTT.